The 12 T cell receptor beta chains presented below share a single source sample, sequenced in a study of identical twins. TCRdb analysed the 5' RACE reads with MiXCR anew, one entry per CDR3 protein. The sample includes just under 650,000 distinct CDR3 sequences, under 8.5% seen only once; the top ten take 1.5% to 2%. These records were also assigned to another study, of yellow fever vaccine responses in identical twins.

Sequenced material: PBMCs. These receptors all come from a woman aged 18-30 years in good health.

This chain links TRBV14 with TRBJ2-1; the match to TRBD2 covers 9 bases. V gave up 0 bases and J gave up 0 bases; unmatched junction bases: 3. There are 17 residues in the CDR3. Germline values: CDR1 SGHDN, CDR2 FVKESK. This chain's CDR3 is CASSQDPAGGSYNEQFF. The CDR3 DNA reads TGTGCCAGCAGCCAAGACCCAGCGGGAGGCTCCTACAATGAGCAGTTCTTC.

CDR3 sequence reads: CASSPPGQGFSPLHF. DNA of the CDR3: TGTGCCAGCAGCCCTCCGGGACAGGGTTTTTCACCCCTCCACTTT. The V gene is TRBV28, the J gene TRBJ1-6; TRBD1 matches 9 bases. Germline CDR1 reads MDHEN; CDR2 reads SYDVKM. The CDR3 covers 15 residues. V was pared by 6 bases and J by 9 bases, with 9 bases of the junction left unmatched. Filled out from reference TRBV28 and TRBJ1-6, the complete variable domain reads DVKVTQSSRYLVKRTGEKVFLECVQDMDHENMFWYRQDPGLGLRLIYFSYDVKMKEKGDIPEGYSVSREKKERFSLILESASTNQTSMYLCASSPPGQGFSPLHFGNGTRLTVT.

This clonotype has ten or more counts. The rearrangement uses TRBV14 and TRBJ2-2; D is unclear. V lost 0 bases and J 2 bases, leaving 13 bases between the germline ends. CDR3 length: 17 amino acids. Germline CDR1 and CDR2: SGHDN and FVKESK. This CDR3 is CASSQDLSWANTGELFF. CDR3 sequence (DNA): TGTGCCAGCAGCCAAGATCTTAGCTGGGCTAACACCGGGGAGCTGTTTTTT.

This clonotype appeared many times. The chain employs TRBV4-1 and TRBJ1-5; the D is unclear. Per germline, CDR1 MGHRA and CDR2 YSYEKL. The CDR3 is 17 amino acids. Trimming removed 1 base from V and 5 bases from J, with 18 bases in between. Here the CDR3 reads CASSQVMVPGNYQPQHF. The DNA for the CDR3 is TGCGCCAGCAGCCAAGTGATGGTTCCGGGTAATTATCAGCCCCAGCATTTT.

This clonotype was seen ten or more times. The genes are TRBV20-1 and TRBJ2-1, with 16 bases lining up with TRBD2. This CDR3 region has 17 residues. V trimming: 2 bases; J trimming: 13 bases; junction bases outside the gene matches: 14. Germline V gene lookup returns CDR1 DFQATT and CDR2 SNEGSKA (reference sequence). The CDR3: CSARWGLAGGPGFSQFF. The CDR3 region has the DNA TGCAGTGCTAGATGGGGACTAGCGGGAGGGCCCGGTTTTAGTCAGTTCTTC.

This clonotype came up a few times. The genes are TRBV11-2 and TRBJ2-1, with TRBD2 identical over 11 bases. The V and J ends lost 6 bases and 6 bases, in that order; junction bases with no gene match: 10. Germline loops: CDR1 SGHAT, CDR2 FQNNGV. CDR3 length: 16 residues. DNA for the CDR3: TGTGCCAGCAGGACCTATATAGCGGGAGGGAGCAATGAGCAGTTCTTC. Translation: CASRTYIAGGSNEQFF. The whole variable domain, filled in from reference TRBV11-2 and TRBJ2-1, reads EAGVAQSPRYKIIEKRQSVAFWCNPISGHATLYWYQQILGQGPKLLIQFQNNGVVDDSQLPKDRFSAERLKGVDSTLKIQPAKLEDSAVYLCASRTYIAGGSNEQFFGPGTRLTVL.

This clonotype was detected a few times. The chain's CDR3 is CASSFDRGPYEQYF. As DNA, the CDR3 is TGCGCCAGCAGCTTCGACAGGGGGCCCTACGAGCAGTACTTC. The rearrangement links TRBV5-1 to TRBJ2-7, with TRBD1 matching over 10 bases. Unmatched junction bases numbered 1, after V lost 2 bases and J lost 2 bases. Germline CDR1 and CDR2: SGHRS and YFSETQ. CDR3 length: 14 amino acids.

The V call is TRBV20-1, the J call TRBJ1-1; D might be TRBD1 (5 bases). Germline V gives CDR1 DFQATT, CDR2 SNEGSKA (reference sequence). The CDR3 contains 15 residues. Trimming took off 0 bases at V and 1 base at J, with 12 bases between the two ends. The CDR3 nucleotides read TGCAGTGCTAGAGATAGGGGCAGGGCGAACACTGAAGCTTTCTTT. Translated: CSARDRGRANTEAFF.

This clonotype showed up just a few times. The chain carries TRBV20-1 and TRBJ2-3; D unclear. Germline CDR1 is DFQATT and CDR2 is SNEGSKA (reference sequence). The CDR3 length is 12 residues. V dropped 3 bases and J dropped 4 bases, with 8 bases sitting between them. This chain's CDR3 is CSARLGSDTQYF. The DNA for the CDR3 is TGCAGTGCTAGGTTGGGTTCAGATACGCAGTATTTT.

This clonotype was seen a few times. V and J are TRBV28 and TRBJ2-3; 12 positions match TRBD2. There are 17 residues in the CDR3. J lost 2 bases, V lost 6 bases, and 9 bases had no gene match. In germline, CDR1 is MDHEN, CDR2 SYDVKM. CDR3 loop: CASSRRLAGVLTDTQYF. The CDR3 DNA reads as TGTGCCAGCAGCCGCAGACTAGCGGGGGTTCTCACAGATACGCAGTATTTT. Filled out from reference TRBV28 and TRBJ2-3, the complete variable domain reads DVKVTQSSRYLVKRTGEKVFLECVQDMDHENMFWYRQDPGLGLRLIYFSYDVKMKEKGDIPEGYSVSREKKERFSLILESASTNQTSMYLCASSRRLAGVLTDTQYFGPGTRLTVL.

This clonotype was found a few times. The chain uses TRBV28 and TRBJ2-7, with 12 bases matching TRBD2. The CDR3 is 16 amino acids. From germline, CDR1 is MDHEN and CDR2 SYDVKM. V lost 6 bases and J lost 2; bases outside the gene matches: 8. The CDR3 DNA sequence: TGTGCCAGCAGCTCCGGGACTAGCGGGTCGACCTACGAGCAGTACTTC. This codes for CASSSGTSGSTYEQYF.

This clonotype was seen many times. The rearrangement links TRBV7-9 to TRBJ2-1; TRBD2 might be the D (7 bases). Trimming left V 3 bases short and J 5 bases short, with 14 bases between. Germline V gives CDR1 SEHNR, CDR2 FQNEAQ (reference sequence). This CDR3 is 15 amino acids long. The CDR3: CASSLGGALNNEQFF. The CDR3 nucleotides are TGTGCCAGCAGCTTGGGGGGGGCTCTGAACAATGAGCAGTTCTTC.